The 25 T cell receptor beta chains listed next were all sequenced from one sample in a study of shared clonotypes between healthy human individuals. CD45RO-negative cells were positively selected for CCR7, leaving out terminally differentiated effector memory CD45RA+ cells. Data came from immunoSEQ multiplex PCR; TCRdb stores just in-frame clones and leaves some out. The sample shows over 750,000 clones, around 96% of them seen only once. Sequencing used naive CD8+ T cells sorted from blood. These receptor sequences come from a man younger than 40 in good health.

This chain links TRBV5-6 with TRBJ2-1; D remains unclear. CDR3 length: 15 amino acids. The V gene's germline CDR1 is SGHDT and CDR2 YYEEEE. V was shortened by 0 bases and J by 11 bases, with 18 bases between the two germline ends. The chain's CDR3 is CASSLEAEPIPKQFF. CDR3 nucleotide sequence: TGTGCCAGCAGCTTGGAGGCAGAACCCATCCCCAAGCAGTTCTTC.

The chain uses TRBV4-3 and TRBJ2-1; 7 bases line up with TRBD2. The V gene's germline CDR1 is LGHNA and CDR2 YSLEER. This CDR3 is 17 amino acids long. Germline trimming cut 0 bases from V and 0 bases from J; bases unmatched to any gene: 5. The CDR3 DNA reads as TGCGCCAGCAGCCAAGATCCAGCGGGGAGCTCCTACAATGAGCAGTTCTTC. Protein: CASSQDPAGSSYNEQFF.

The CDR3 DNA sequence: TGTGCCAGCAGCCCGTTTGCCGAGCATACCTACAATGAGCAGTTCTTC. This sequence encodes CASSPFAEHTYNEQFF. V gene TRBV11-2 combines with J gene TRBJ2-1; D gene uncertain. The germline gives CDR1 SGHAT, CDR2 FQNNGV. The V end was cut by 5 bases, the J end by 2 bases, with 16 bases between. This CDR3 contains 16 residues.

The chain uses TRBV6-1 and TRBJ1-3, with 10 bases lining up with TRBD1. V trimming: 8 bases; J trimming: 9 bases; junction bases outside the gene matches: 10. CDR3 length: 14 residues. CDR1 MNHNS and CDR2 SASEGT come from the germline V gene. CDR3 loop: CASCSGQGVGTIYF. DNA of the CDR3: TGTGCCAGCTGCTCCGGACAGGGGGTAGGCACCATATATTTT.

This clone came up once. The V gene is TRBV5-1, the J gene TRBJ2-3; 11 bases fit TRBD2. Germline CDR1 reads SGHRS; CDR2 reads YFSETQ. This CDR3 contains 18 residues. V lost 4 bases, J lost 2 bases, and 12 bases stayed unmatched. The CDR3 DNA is TGCGCCAGCAGCATGTTAACGACTAGCGGGATTATCACAGATACGCAGTATTTT. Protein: CASSMLTTSGIITDTQYF.

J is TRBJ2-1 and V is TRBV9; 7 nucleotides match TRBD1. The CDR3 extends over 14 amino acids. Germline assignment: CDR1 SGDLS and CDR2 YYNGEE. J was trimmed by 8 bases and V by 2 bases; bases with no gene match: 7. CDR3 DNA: TGTGCCAGCAGCGTGAACAGGGGAAAAGATGAGCAGTTCTTC. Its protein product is CASSVNRGKDEQFF.

DNA for the CDR3: TGTGCCAGCAGTTTAACAGGGGTTGAGGTTTCCTCCGGGGAGCTGTTTTTT. Residues: CASSLTGVEVSSGELFF. This rearrangement joins TRBV27 to TRBJ2-2; 7 nucleotides match TRBD1. CDR3 length: 17 amino acids. Germline assignment: CDR1 MNHEY and CDR2 SMNVEV (reference sequence). Losses at the gene ends were 2 bases for V and 6 bases for J; bases not matched to a gene: 12.

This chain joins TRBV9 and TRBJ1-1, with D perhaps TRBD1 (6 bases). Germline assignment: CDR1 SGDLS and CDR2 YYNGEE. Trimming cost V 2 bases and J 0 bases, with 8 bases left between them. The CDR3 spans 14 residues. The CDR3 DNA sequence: TGTGCCAGCAGCGTTCAGGGGATGAACACTGAAGCTTTCTTT. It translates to CASSVQGMNTEAFF. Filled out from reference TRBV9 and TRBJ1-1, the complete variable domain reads DSGVTQTPKHLITATGQRVTLRCSPRSGDLSVYWYQQSLDQGLQFLIQYYNGEERAKGNILERFSAQQFPDLHSELNLSSLELGDSALYFCASSVQGMNTEAFFGQGTRLTVV.

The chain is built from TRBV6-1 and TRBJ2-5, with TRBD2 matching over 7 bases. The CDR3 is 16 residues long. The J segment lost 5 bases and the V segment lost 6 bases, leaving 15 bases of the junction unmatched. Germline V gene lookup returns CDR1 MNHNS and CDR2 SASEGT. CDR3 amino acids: CASRETVAGVGETQYF. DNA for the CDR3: TGTGCCAGCAGGGAAACGGTGGCGGGAGTAGGGGAGACCCAGTACTTC.

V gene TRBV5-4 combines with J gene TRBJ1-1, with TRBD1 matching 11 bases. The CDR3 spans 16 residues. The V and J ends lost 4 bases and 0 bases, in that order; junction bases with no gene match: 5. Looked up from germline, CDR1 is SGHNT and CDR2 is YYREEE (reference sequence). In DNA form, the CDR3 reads TGTGCCAGCAGCGGGGACAGGGGGGAGGTGAACACTGAAGCTTTCTTT. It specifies CASSGDRGEVNTEAFF.

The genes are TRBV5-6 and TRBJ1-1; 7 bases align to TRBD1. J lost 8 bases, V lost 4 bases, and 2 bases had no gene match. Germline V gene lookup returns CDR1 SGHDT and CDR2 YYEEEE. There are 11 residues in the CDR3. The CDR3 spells CASSMTGEAFF. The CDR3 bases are TGTGCCAGCAGCATGACAGGGGAAGCTTTCTTT.

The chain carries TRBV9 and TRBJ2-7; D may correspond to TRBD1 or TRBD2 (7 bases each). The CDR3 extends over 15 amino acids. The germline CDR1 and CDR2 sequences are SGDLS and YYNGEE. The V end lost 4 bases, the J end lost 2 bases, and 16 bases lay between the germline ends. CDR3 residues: CASSSRGDSPYEQYF. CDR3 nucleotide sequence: TGTGCCAGCAGCTCCCGGGGGGACAGCCCCTACGAGCAGTACTTC.

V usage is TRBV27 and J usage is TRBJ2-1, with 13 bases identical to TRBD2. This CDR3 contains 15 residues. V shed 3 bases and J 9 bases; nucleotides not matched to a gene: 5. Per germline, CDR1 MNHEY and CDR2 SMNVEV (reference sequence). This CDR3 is CASSFGTSGIGEQFF. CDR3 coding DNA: TGTGCCAGCAGTTTTGGGACTAGCGGGATAGGTGAGCAGTTCTTC.

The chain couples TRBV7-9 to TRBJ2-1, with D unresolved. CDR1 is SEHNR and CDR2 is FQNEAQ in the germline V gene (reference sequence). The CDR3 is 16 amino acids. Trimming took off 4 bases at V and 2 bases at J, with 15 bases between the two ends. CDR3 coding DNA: TGTGCCAGCAGCTCCCTAAGAGAGAGCGCCTACAATGAGCAGTTCTTC. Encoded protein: CASSSLRESAYNEQFF. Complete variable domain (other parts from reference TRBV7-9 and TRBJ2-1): DTGVSQNPRHKITKRGQNVTFRCDPISEHNRLYWYRQTLGQGPEFLTYFQNEAQLEKSRLLSDRFSAERPKGSFSTLEIQRTEQGDSAMYLCASSSLRESAYNEQFFGPGTRLTVL.

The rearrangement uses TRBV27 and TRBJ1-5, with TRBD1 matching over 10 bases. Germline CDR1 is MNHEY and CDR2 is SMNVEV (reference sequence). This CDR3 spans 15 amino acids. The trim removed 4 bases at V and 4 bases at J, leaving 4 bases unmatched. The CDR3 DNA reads TGTGCCAGCAGTTCCCGACAGGGGGCAAATCAGCCCCAGCATTTT. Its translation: CASSSRQGANQPQHF.

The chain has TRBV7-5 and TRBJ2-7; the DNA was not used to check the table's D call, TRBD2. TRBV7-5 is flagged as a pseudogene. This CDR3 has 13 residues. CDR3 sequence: CARSLRTAREQYF. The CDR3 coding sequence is TGTGCCAGAAGCTTGAGAACGGCGAGGGAGCAGTACTTC.

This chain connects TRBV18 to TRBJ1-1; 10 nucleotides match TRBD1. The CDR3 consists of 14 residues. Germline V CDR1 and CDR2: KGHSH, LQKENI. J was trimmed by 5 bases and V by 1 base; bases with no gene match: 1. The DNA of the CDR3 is TGTGCCAGCTCACCACTGGACAGGGGGACTGAAGCTTTCTTT. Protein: CASSPLDRGTEAFF. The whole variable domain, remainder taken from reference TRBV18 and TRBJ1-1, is NAGVMQNPRHLVRRRGQEARLRCSPMKGHSHVYWYRQLPEEGLKFMVYLQKENIIDESGMPKERFSAEFPKEGPSILRIQQVVRGDSAAYFCASSPLDRGTEAFFGQGTRLTVV.

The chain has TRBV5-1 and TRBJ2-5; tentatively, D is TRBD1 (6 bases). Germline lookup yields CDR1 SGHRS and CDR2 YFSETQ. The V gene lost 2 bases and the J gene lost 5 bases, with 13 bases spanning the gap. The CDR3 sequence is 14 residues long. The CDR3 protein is CASSLGDTGETQYF. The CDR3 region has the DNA TGCGCCAGCAGCTTAGGGGACACGGGGGAGACCCAGTACTTC. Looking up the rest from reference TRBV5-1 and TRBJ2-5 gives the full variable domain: KAGVTQTPRYLIKTRGQQVTLSCSPISGHRSVSWYQQTPGQGLQFLFEYFSETQRNKGNFPGRFSGRQFSNSRSEMNVSTLELGDSALYLCASSLGDTGETQYFGPGTRLLVL.

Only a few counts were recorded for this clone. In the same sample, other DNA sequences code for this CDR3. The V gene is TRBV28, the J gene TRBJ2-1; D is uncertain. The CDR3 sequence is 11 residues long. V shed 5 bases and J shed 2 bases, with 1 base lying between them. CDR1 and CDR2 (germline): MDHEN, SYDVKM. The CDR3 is CASSTYNEQFF. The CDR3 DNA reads TGTGCCAGCAGTACCTACAATGAGCAGTTCTTC.

For the CDR3, the DNA is TGTGCCAGCAGCTCCTTACGGGGACGGAACTATGGCTACACCTTC. Its translation is CASSSLRGRNYGYTF. The rearrangement joins TRBV11-2 to TRBJ1-2; maybe TRBD1 (5 bases). This CDR3 has 15 amino acids. V lost 4 bases to trimming and J lost 2 bases, with 14 bases between them. Germline V CDR1 and CDR2: SGHAT, FQNNGV. The whole variable domain, filled in from reference TRBV11-2 and TRBJ1-2, reads EAGVAQSPRYKIIEKRQSVAFWCNPISGHATLYWYQQILGQGPKLLIQFQNNGVVDDSQLPKDRFSAERLKGVDSTLKIQPAKLEDSAVYLCASSSLRGRNYGYTFGSGTRLTVV.

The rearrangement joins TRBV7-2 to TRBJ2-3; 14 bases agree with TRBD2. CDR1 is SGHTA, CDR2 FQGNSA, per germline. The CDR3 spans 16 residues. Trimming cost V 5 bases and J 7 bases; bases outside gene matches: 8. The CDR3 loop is CASSGWTSGRPYTQYF. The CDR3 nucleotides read TGTGCCAGCAGCGGTTGGACTAGCGGGAGGCCGTATACGCAGTATTTT.

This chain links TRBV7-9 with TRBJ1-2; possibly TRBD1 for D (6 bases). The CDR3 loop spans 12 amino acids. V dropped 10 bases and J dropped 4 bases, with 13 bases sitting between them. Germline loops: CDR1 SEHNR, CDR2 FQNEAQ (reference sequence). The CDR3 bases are TGTGCCACCCAGGGGCCTTTCTATGGCTACACCTTC. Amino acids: CATQGPFYGYTF.

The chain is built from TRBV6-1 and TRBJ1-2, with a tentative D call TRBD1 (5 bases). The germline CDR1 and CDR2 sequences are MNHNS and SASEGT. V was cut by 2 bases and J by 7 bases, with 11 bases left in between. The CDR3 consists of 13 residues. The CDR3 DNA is TGTGCCAGCAGTGAACTCCTTGGGGCTGGCTACACCTTC. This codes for CASSELLGAGYTF.

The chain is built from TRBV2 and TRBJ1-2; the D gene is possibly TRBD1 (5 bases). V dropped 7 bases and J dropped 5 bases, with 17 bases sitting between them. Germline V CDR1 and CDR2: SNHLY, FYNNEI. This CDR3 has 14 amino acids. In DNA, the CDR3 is TGTGCCAGCAAAGGACACCCCGGAGGGTATGGCTACACCTTC. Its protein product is CASKGHPGGYGYTF.

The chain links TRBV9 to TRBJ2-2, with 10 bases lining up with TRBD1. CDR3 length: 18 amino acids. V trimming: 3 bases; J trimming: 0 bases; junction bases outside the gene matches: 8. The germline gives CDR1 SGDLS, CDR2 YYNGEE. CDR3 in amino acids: CASSENRDRGTNTGELFF. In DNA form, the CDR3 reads TGTGCCAGCAGCGAAAACCGGGACAGGGGAACGAACACCGGGGAGCTGTTTTTT.